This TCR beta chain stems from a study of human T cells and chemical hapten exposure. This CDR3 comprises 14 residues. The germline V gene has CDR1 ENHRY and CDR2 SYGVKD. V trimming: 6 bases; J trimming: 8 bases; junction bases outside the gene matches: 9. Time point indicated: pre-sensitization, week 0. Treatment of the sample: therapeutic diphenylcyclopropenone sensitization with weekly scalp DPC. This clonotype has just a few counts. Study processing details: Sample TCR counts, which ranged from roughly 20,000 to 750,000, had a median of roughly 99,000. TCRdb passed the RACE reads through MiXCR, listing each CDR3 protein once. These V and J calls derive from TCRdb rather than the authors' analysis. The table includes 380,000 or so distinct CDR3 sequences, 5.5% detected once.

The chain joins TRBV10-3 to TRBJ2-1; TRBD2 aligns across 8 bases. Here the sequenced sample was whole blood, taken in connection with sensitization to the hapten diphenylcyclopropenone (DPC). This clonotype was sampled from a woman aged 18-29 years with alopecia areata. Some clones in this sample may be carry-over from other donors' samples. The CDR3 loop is CAISVHGGADEQFF. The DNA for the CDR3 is TGTGCCATCAGCGTCCACGGGGGGGCCGATGAGCAGTTCTTC.